The clone carrying this T cell receptor (beta chain) was found once. Its antigen is undetermined. Germline V gene data show CDR1 as PRHDT and CDR2 as FYEKMQ (reference sequence). V shed 5 bases, J shed 5 bases, and the junction held 6 bases outside the gene matches. There are 14 residues in the CDR3. Both 60 Vbeta primers and 13 Jbeta primers went into the PCR. This table comes from immunoSEQ multiplex PCR, and its TCRdb copy is limited to in-frame clones, with some not included. Of 160,000 or so clones listed, around 80% are singletons. The source of the sample is a study of cytomegalovirus exposure and HLA in healthy donors. Regarding the study as a whole: Later on, a genetic analysis was performed. It linked a missense variant in DCLRE1C with V- and J-gene trimming of TCR beta.

J is TRBJ1-2 and V is TRBV13, with TRBD1 matching 9 bases. The receptor comes from a male donor in good health and CMV-seronegative. Sequenced sample: PBMCs. The CDR3 protein is CASSPGTGQYGYTF. The CDR3 DNA follows: TGTGCCAGCAGCCCAGGGACAGGGCAATATGGCTACACCTTC.